Following are 10 T cell receptor beta chains from one sample sequenced in a study of shared clonotypes between healthy human individuals. Positive CCR7 selection of CD45RO-negative cells yielded the naive CD8 cells, and terminally differentiated effector memory CD45RA+ cells were excluded. The data were produced by immunoSEQ multiplex PCR, yet TCRdb's version contains in-frame clones alone and is incomplete. The repertoire holds approximately 600,000 clones, with roughly 95% as singletons. Sequences were obtained from naive CD8+ T cells sorted from blood. These receptors came from a woman aged 25 to 39 in good health.

The chain recombines TRBV27 with TRBJ2-6, with a tentative D call TRBD2 (6 bases). This CDR3 region has 15 residues. Germline CDR1 and CDR2: MNHEY and SMNVEV (reference sequence). Trimming pared 2 bases from V and 3 bases from J, leaving 8 bases between. The CDR3 loop reads CASSLLGLGANVLTF. CDR3 in DNA: TGTGCCAGCAGTTTACTGGGACTTGGGGCCAACGTCCTGACTTTC.

This chain links TRBV19 with TRBJ2-7, with TRBD2 matching 10 bases. This CDR3 region has 15 residues. Germline V gene data show CDR1 as LNHDA and CDR2 as SQIVND (reference sequence). Germline trimming cut 5 bases from V and 2 bases from J; bases unmatched to any gene: 6. CDR3 sequence (DNA): TGTGCCAGTAGTGTTGGACTAGCGGCTACCTACGAGCAGTACTTC. This translates into CASSVGLAATYEQYF.

The chain recombines TRBV5-8 with TRBJ2-2; no definite D call. Trimming took off 2 bases at V and 5 bases at J, with 7 bases between the two ends. The CDR3 is 13 residues long. Germline assignment: CDR1 SGHTS and CDR2 YDEGEE. The CDR3 sequence: CASSFDFTGELFF. The CDR3 DNA reads TGTGCCAGCAGCTTTGATTTTACCGGGGAGCTGTTTTTT.

The chain links TRBV2 to TRBJ2-5; no clear D gene. Germline V lookup: CDR1 SNHLY, CDR2 FYNNEI. The V gene lost 5 bases and the J gene lost 1 base, with 5 bases spanning the gap. This CDR3 spans 12 amino acids. The CDR3, as DNA: TGTGCCAGCAGTCAGCTCCAAGAGACCCAGTACTTC. Protein: CASSQLQETQYF.

The chain is built from TRBV23-1 and TRBJ2-1; no clear D. TRBV23-1 is an ORF for which the function is uncertain. The ends were cut back, 8 bases at V and 10 bases at J, with 21 bases in the middle. The CDR3 loop spans 14 amino acids. The chain's CDR3 is CASPKAHSRVEQFF. CDR3 in DNA: TGCGCCAGCCCAAAGGCGCACAGTCGAGTGGAGCAGTTCTTC.

V is TRBV7-2 and J is TRBJ2-7, with D perhaps assigned TRBD1 or TRBD2 (5 bases each). V gave up 3 bases and J gave up 3 bases, with 21 bases separating them. From germline, CDR1 is SGHTA and CDR2 FQGNSA. This CDR3 has 17 residues. The CDR3 nucleotides read TGTGCCAGCAGCTTGGGGGTGAACGCGGCCTCCCACTACGAGCAGTACTTC. Translation gives CASSLGVNAASHYEQYF.

This clone was seen just once. J is TRBJ1-4 and V is TRBV5-4; no reliable D call. There are 19 residues in the CDR3. Trimming took 2 bases from V and 0 from J, leaving 20 bases between them. CDR1 SGHNT and CDR2 YYREEE come from the germline V gene (reference sequence). CDR3 sequence (DNA): TGTGCCAGCAGCTTCTTCCCCCCCGGGGAAGACTCAACTAATGAAAAACTGTTTTTT. Encoded protein: CASSFFPPGEDSTNEKLFF.

The chain carries TRBV12-5 and TRBJ1-5; D uncertain. The CDR3 has 13 residues. Trimming left V 1 base short and J 4 bases short, with 5 bases between. Germline loops: CDR1 LGHNT, CDR2 FRNRAP. CDR3 sequence reads: CASGLGLNQPQHF. The CDR3 region has the DNA TGTGCTAGTGGTTTGGGTCTAAATCAGCCCCAGCATTTT.

The chain has TRBV2 and TRBJ1-4; D is uncertain. CDR3 length equals 14 residues. V lost 3 bases, J lost 5 bases, and 10 bases lay in between. Germline CDR1 and CDR2: SNHLY and FYNNEI. The CDR3: CASSENGLNEKLFF. CDR3 DNA sequence: TGTGCCAGCAGTGAGAATGGCCTGAATGAAAAACTGTTTTTT.

V and J are TRBV28 and TRBJ2-1; 7 bases are shared with TRBD2. Germline V lookup: CDR1 MDHEN, CDR2 SYDVKM. This CDR3 contains 14 residues. The trim removed 2 bases at V and 7 bases at J, leaving 5 bases unmatched. For the CDR3, the DNA is TGTGCCAGCAGTTTACTTCTAGCGGCAAATGAGCAGTTCTTC. The encoded protein is CASSLLLAANEQFF.